This T cell receptor (beta chain) was retrieved from a study of T cells in localized non-small cell lung cancer. A note on this clone: Antigen specificity is unknown. A much larger clone lies a single base off, so this may be a read error.

The V end was cut by 6 bases, the J end by 3 bases, with 9 bases between. CDR3 size: 13 residues. Germline assignment: CDR1 MNHEY and CDR2 SVGAGI. Sequenced by immunoSEQ multiplex PCR; TCRdb stores in-frame clones only, minus some. This table holds about 39,000 clones, 70% to 80% found once. Notes on the study in general: Adjacent lung exhibited a median of approximately 59 among the 100 most abundant tumor clones. Tumor trailed uninvolved adjacent lung in T cell clonality, which peaked there. Because sequencing included only one region (of the tumor), heterogeneity remains possible. An association was observed between higher blood T cell density and longer overall survival.

The rearrangement uses TRBV6-5 and TRBJ1-5, with D hard to call. The clonotype comes from a woman aged 40-70 years with stage II squamous cell lung carcinoma. The sample was PBMCs, taken before any cancer treatment. The CDR3 reads CASSQDPNQPQHF. The CDR3 DNA reads TGTGCCAGCAGCCAAGACCCCAATCAGCCCCAGCATTTT.